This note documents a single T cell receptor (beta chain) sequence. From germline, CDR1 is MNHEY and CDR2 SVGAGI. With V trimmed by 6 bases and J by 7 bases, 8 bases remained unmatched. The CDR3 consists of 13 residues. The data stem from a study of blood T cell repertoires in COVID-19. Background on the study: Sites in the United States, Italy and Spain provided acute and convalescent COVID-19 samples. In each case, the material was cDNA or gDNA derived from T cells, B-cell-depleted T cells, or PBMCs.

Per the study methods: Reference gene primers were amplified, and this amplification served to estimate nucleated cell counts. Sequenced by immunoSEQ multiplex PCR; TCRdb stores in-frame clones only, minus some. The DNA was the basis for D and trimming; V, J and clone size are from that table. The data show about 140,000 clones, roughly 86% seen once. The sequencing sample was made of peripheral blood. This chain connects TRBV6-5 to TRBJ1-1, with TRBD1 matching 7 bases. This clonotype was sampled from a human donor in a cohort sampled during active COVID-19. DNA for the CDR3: TGTGCCAGCAGAACAGGGGAAGGGAGTGAAGCTTTCTTT. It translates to CASRTGEGSEAFF.